The entry that follows covers one T cell receptor beta chain sequence. Per the study methods: Amplification from reference gene primers served as the basis for estimated nucleated cell counts. Produced via immunoSEQ multiplex PCR; TCRdb's table is partial and in-frame only. For V, J and clone size, that table is used; D and trimming come from the DNA. The data hold roughly 79,000 clones, with over 80% observed a single time. The data belong to a study of blood T cell repertoires in COVID-19. The CDR3 is made up of 14 amino acids. Germline lookup yields CDR1 LGHDT and CDR2 YNNKEL (reference sequence). V shed 2 bases and J 6 bases; nucleotides not matched to a gene: 4.

V usage is TRBV3-1 (or the pseudogene TRBV3-2) and J usage is TRBJ2-3; TRBD2 matches at 8 bases. The receptor was derived from a man in his 60s with active or convalescent COVID-19. Sequencing used peripheral blood. The CDR3 DNA reads as TGTGCCAGCAGCCAAACGGGGGGGCGGGATACGCAGTATTTT. It yields the protein CASSQTGGRDTQYF.